Listed here are 9 T cell receptor beta chains from one sample, sequenced in a study of T cell repertoires in cytomegalovirus infection. Each CDR3 protein gets one entry after TCRdb re-called the reads with MiXCR. Of around 770,000 distinct CDR3 sequences listed, roughly 28% are singletons. These receptors' antigens are unknown. Source: cultured CD8+ T cells from PBMCs, taken from culture after CMV antigen stimulation. The receptors come from a human donor in good health (CMV status not recorded). Some clones in this sample may be carry-over from other donors' samples.

This clonotype was observed a few times. Written as DNA, the CDR3 is TGTGCCAGCATTTCCCGGGGCACCTACAATGAGCAGTTCTTC. It codes for CASISRGTYNEQFF. The chain combines TRBV12-3 or TRBV12-4 with TRBJ2-1; D possibly uses TRBD1 or TRBD2 (5 bases each). The CDR3 has 14 residues. Trimming left V 7 bases short and J 2 bases short, with 12 bases between.

The rearrangement uses TRBV6-6 and TRBJ1-5, with 8 bases fitting TRBD1. The CDR3 runs to 16 residues. CDR1 is MNHNY, CDR2 SVGAGI, per germline (reference sequence). V trimming: 3 bases; J trimming: 9 bases; junction bases outside the gene matches: 13. CDR3 DNA: TGTGCCAGCAGTTATTCGACAGGGGATCAGGAGATGCCCCAGCATTTT. It is translated as CASSYSTGDQEMPQHF.

This clonotype has a handful of counts. No DNA is shown, since the ends of the CDR3 on it are uncertain; the CDR3 is the one TCRdb lists. The V call is TRBV5-4, the J call TRBJ1-1. Germline-derived CDR1 and CDR2 are SGHNT and YYREEE (reference sequence). Including both end residues, the CDR3 is 12 amino acids long. This CDR3 is CVAGGSYTEAFF.

The chain has TRBV27 and TRBJ1-1; weak D call: TRBD1 (5 bases). Germline CDR1 reads MNHEY; CDR2 reads SMNVEV (reference sequence). Trimming shortened V by 6 bases and J by 1 base, and 12 bases separated the two germline ends. CDR3 length: 14 residues. The CDR3 nucleotides read TGTGCCAGCAGGCCTGGGGGAGGGAACACTGAAGCTTTCTTT. This encodes CASRPGGGNTEAFF.

This chain connects TRBV12-3 or TRBV12-4 to TRBJ1-1; 7 bases agree with TRBD1. The CDR3 consists of 10 residues. J gave up 8 bases and V 10 bases, and 4 bases lay outside the gene matches. The CDR3 loop is CATKGAEAFF. CDR3 sequence (DNA): TGTGCCACAAAGGGGGCCGAAGCTTTCTTT.

This sequence joins TRBV7-9 and TRBJ1-5; D call uncertain. V was shortened by 5 bases and J by 7 bases, with 12 bases between the two germline ends. Germline lookup yields CDR1 SEHNR and CDR2 FQNEAQ (reference sequence). The CDR3 is made up of 13 amino acids. The CDR3 loop is CASSAGVNQPQHF. Here the CDR3 DNA reads TGTGCCAGCAGCGCCGGGGTTAACCAGCCCCAGCATTTT.

The chain is built from TRBV20-1 and TRBJ2-6; no clear D. Germline V CDR1 and CDR2: DFQATT, SNEGSKA (reference sequence). The CDR3 length is 13 residues. V lost 3 bases, J lost 0 bases, and 3 bases lay in between. CDR3 amino acids: CSASGSGANVLTF. CDR3 sequence (DNA): TGCAGTGCTAGCGGCTCTGGGGCCAACGTCCTGACTTTC.

V and J are TRBV10-3 and TRBJ2-7; D gene unclear. The CDR3 covers 14 residues. V dropped 0 bases and J dropped 4 bases, with 10 bases sitting between them. Germline-derived CDR1 and CDR2 are ENHRY and SYGVKD. The CDR3 is CAISESLGYYEQYV. The CDR3 DNA reads TGTGCCATCAGTGAGTCCTTAGGTTATTACGAGCAGTACGTC.

This clonotype was seen ten or more times. CDR3 nucleotide sequence: TGTGCCAGCAGCCCCCCAGGGGGCTTTTTCTATGGCTACACCTTC. The encoded protein is CASSPPGGFFYGYTF. The rearrangement uses TRBV7-6 and TRBJ1-2; 8 bases map to TRBD1. The CDR3 consists of 15 residues. Germline CDR1 SGHVS, CDR2 FNYEAQ. The V segment lost 5 bases and the J segment 4 bases; nucleotides outside the gene matches: 9.